The clone carrying this TCR beta chain was counted a few times. Antigen specificity is unknown. Template switching created a universal primer site, and the cDNA included unique molecular identifiers. Using its own MiXCR run on the 5' RACE reads, TCRdb lists one record per CDR3 protein. The data contain around 490,000 distinct CDR3 sequences, around an eighth of them seen just once; the ten biggest clones take up approximately 0.98%. The CDR3 length is 16 residues. Trimming at V came to 6 bases and at J to 5 bases, leaving 13 bases not matched to a gene. Per the germline V gene, CDR1 is MNHNS and CDR2 is SASEGT. The sample originates from a study of identical twins. The study, taken as a whole, reports: Abundant beta clonotypes from cord blood had fewer insertions, unlike memory repertoires, which showed none. Excess sharing between twins was weaker in beta out-of-frame sequences. For zero-insertion analyses, partial confounding could come from invariant MAIT and iNKT cells.

This sample was also put to use in a study of yellow fever vaccine responses in identical twins.

This TCR came from a young woman in good health. This sequence joins TRBV6-1 and TRBJ2-7; TRBD2 aligns across 10 bases. Material: CD4+ T cells sorted from blood. This chain's CDR3 is CASSIRTSGLGNEQYF. CDR3 DNA: TGTGCCAGCAGCATCCGGACTAGCGGCTTAGGGAACGAGCAGTACTTC.